These 23 T cell receptor beta chains share one sample of origin, sequenced in a study of radiotherapy plus CTLA-4 blockade in lung cancer. Data came from immunoSEQ multiplex PCR; TCRdb stores just in-frame clones and leaves some out. This sample has 80,000 or so clones, with under 85% found just once. The sample consisted of peripheral blood, taken from a patient treated with radiotherapy plus ipilimumab. The origin of the receptors is a human donor with non-small cell lung cancer who had stable disease on radiotherapy plus ipilimumab.

The chain has TRBV9 and TRBJ2-7; D is perhaps TRBD2 (6 bases). The V end lost 0 bases, the J end lost 5 bases, and 12 bases lay between the germline ends. From germline, CDR1 is SGDLS and CDR2 YYNGEE. The CDR3 is 14 amino acids. CDR3 DNA sequence: TGTGCCAGCAGCGTAGGAGGACTAAGAGACGAGCAGTACTTC. Protein product: CASSVGGLRDEQYF. Combining the CDR3 with reference TRBV9 and TRBJ2-7 gives the whole variable domain DSGVTQTPKHLITATGQRVTLRCSPRSGDLSVYWYQQSLDQGLQFLIQYYNGEERAKGNILERFSAQQFPDLHSELNLSSLELGDSALYFCASSVGGLRDEQYFGPGTRLTVT.

This sequence joins TRBV27 and TRBJ1-2; perhaps TRBD1 as D (5 bases). The germline V gene has CDR1 MNHEY and CDR2 SMNVEV (reference sequence). The ends were cut back, 10 bases at V and 1 base at J, with 16 bases in the middle. This CDR3 has 14 residues. CDR3: CANAIRQINYGYTF. The CDR3 DNA reads TGTGCCAACGCCATAAGACAGATTAACTATGGCTACACCTTC.

The chain couples TRBV27 to TRBJ2-7, with 8 bases matching TRBD2. V dropped 6 bases and J dropped 1; count of bases not matched to a gene: 11. The germline gives CDR1 MNHEY, CDR2 SMNVEV (reference sequence). The CDR3 spans 16 residues. CDR3 sequence: CASRFGSGGSSYEQYF. CDR3 nucleotide sequence: TGTGCCAGCAGATTTGGGAGCGGGGGTTCTTCCTACGAGCAGTACTTC.

The genes are TRBV7-2 and TRBJ2-7, with 10 bases identical to TRBD2. With V trimmed by 4 bases and J by 0 bases, 12 bases remained unmatched. The CDR3 runs 18 residues. Germline CDR1 and CDR2: SGHTA and FQGNSA. As DNA, the CDR3 is TGTGCCAGCAGCTCTCGGGGTAGCGGGAGGCCCAGCTCCTACGAGCAGTACTTC. The encoded protein is CASSSRGSGRPSSYEQYF.

This sequence joins TRBV11-2 and TRBJ2-1; no clear D gene. CDR1 SGHAT and CDR2 FQNNGV come from the germline V gene. The V end was cut by 4 bases, the J end by 9 bases, with 10 bases between. The CDR3 is 12 residues long. CDR3 in amino acids: CASSSTFLEQFF. Written as DNA, the CDR3 is TGTGCCAGCAGCTCCACCTTTCTTGAGCAGTTCTTC.

As concerns this clone: Within the sample, other DNA sequences also encode this same CDR3. The gene calls are TRBV28 and TRBJ1-5, with 12 bases lining up with TRBD1. This CDR3 has 14 residues. CDR1 and CDR2 (germline): MDHEN, SYDVKM. J lost 7 bases, V lost 4 bases, and 2 bases had no gene match. The CDR3 loop is CASSSGQGAQPQHF. DNA for the CDR3: TGTGCCAGCAGTTCGGGACAGGGGGCGCAGCCCCAGCATTTT.

CDR3 region: CASSALEPNYGYTF. CDR3 in DNA: TGTGCCAGCAGCGCGTTGGAGCCTAACTATGGCTACACCTTC. This chain uses TRBV28 with TRBJ1-2; no clear D. Trimming took off 6 bases at V and 0 bases at J, with 11 bases between the two ends. Germline CDR1 and CDR2: MDHEN and SYDVKM. CDR3 length: 14 residues.

This clone has just a few counts. The chain combines TRBV9 with TRBJ2-5; no clear D gene. The germline CDR1 and CDR2 sequences are SGDLS and YYNGEE. The CDR3 is 14 amino acids. Between the trimmed V and J ends, which lost 1 base and 2 bases, there was a span of 9 bases. CDR3 DNA sequence: TGTGCCAGCAGCGTAAACCCAGGTCAAGAGACCCAGTACTTC. It codes for CASSVNPGQETQYF.

The chain is built from TRBV5-3 and TRBJ1-4, with no clear D. TRBV5-3 qualifies as an ORF whose function is uncertain. The length of the CDR3 is 12 residues. V was clipped by 8 bases and J by 0 bases, with 5 bases between them. The DNA of the CDR3 is TGTGCCAGGAGAGCAACTAATGAAAAACTGTTTTTT. Amino acids: CARRATNEKLFF.

The rearrangement links TRBV27 to TRBJ2-7, with TRBD1 as a possible D gene (6 bases). The length of the CDR3 is 14 residues. The V end lost 6 bases, the J end lost 6 bases, and 18 bases lay between the germline ends. Germline CDR1 reads MNHEY; CDR2 reads SMNVEV (reference sequence). Here the CDR3 reads CASSLGQIYSEQYF. Here the CDR3 DNA reads TGTGCCAGCAGCCTAGGACAGATATACTCCGAGCAGTACTTC.

This clone was observed a handful of times. The rearrangement joins TRBV7-6 to TRBJ1-1, with a tentative D call TRBD1 (6 bases). Between the trimmed V and J ends, which lost 7 bases and 2 bases, there was a span of 11 bases. This CDR3 region has 13 residues. CDR1 is SGHVS, CDR2 FNYEAQ, per germline. In DNA form, the CDR3 reads TGTGCCAGCAAAAGGGACACCAACACTGAAGCTTTCTTT. Translated: CASKRDTNTEAFF.

J is TRBJ2-5 and V is TRBV28; weak D call: TRBD2 (5 bases). The DNA end is more similar to TRBJ2-7, so the J call may be wrong. This CDR3 has 15 amino acids. Germline V gene lookup returns CDR1 MDHEN and CDR2 SYDVKM. The CDR3 DNA sequence: TGTGCCAGCAGTGCCAAGGAGGAAGGCTCCTACGAGCAGTACTTC. Translation gives CASSAKEEGSYEQYF.

V usage is TRBV7-6 and J usage is TRBJ2-5; maybe TRBD2 (6 bases). Germline V lookup: CDR1 SGHVS, CDR2 FNYEAQ. The CDR3 spans 16 residues. Trimming took 4 bases from V and 2 from J, leaving 17 bases between them. CDR3 in DNA: TGTGCCAGCAGCTCTCAAACCCTAGCGCTTCAAGAGACCCAGTACTTC. Protein: CASSSQTLALQETQYF.

The chain joins TRBV10-3 to TRBJ2-5; D might be TRBD2 (5 bases). The last part of the DNA fits TRBJ2-7 better; the J call may be wrong. The CDR3 covers 14 residues. Germline V gene sequence: CDR1 ENHRY, CDR2 SYGVKD. In DNA, the CDR3 is TGTGCCATCAGTGGGAGGAGTAGCTCCTACGAGCAGTACTTC. It is translated as CAISGRSSSYEQYF.

The chain links TRBV30 to TRBJ1-1, with D possibly matching TRBD1 (6 bases). Per the germline V gene, CDR1 is GTSNPN and CDR2 is SVGIG (reference sequence). The CDR3 covers 12 residues. The V and J ends lost 4 bases and 3 bases respectively, with 9 bases between them. The CDR3 is CAWKGGHTEAFF. The DNA for the CDR3 is TGTGCCTGGAAAGGGGGACACACTGAAGCTTTCTTT.

J is TRBJ2-7 and V is TRBV29-1, with a possible D match to TRBD1 (7 bases). V was shortened by 6 bases and J by 5 bases, with 17 bases between the two germline ends. The CDR3 has 13 residues. Germline V CDR1 and CDR2: SQVTM, ANQGSEA. CDR3 sequence (DNA): TGCAGCGTCGCAGGGGGGACGTTGGACGAGCAGTACTTC. Translation gives CSVAGGTLDEQYF.

DNA of the CDR3: TGTGCCAGCAGTTCTAGCGGGAGGGCCTTAGAGACCCAGTACTTC. It codes for CASSSSGRALETQYF. The rearrangement joins TRBV6-7 to TRBJ2-5; 12 nucleotides align to TRBD2. TRBV6-7 counts as an open reading frame of uncertain function. The CDR3 extends over 15 amino acids. Unmatched junction bases numbered 4, after V lost 4 bases and J lost 4 bases.

This chain links TRBV29-1 with TRBJ2-7, with D possibly TRBD1 on 6 matching bases. This CDR3 spans 13 amino acids. Germline V lookup: CDR1 SQVTM, CDR2 ANQGSEA. V lost 0 bases and J lost 3, with 9 bases in between. CDR3 sequence reads: CSVEDHRDYEQYF. As DNA, the CDR3 is TGCAGCGTTGAAGATCACAGGGACTACGAGCAGTACTTC.

The J gene is TRBJ2-6, the V gene TRBV2; D is unresolved. V was cut by 3 bases and J by 0 bases, with 6 bases left in between. Germline V gene lookup returns CDR1 SNHLY and CDR2 FYNNEI. The CDR3 spans 15 residues. CDR3 region: CASSDWSSGANVLTF. The CDR3 DNA sequence: TGTGCCAGCAGTGATTGGAGCTCTGGGGCCAACGTCCTGACTTTC.

This sequence joins TRBV2 and TRBJ2-1; 9 bases map to TRBD2. Germline V gene sequence: CDR1 SNHLY, CDR2 FYNNEI. The CDR3 has 15 amino acids. V was pared by 4 bases and J by 4 bases, with 5 bases of the junction left unmatched. For the CDR3, the DNA is TGTGCCAGCAGTGGGTCTAGCGGGGTATACAATGAGCAGTTCTTC. Protein sequence: CASSGSSGVYNEQFF. Looking up the rest from reference TRBV2 and TRBJ2-1 gives the full variable domain: EPEVTQTPSHQVTQMGQEVILRCVPISNHLYFYWYRQILGQKVEFLVSFYNNEISEKSEIFDDQFSVERPDGSNFTLKIRSTKLEDSAMYFCASSGSSGVYNEQFFGPGTRLTVL.

The J gene is TRBJ1-1, the V gene TRBV30; no reliable D call. The germline gives CDR1 GTSNPN, CDR2 SVGIG (reference sequence). The germline V and J ends were trimmed by 2 bases and 6 bases, with 10 bases remaining between them. This CDR3 spans 12 amino acids. For the CDR3, the DNA is TGTGCCTGGAGTAAAGGTGCCGCTGAAGCTTTCTTT. Its translation: CAWSKGAAEAFF.

The chain is built from TRBV27 and TRBJ1-2; D gene ambiguous. Trimming pared 5 bases from V and 4 bases from J, leaving 8 bases between. Germline V gives CDR1 MNHEY, CDR2 SMNVEV (reference sequence). The CDR3 extends over 12 amino acids. The DNA for the CDR3 is TGTGCCAGCAGTGGACGATCCTATGGCTACACCTTC. It translates to CASSGRSYGYTF.

The chain recombines TRBV18 with TRBJ2-1, with D uncertain. Germline CDR1 is KGHSH and CDR2 is LQKENI. V dropped 6 bases and J dropped 8 bases, with 11 bases sitting between them. The CDR3 runs to 12 residues. The CDR3 loop reads CASSPTRDEQFF. CDR3 DNA: TGTGCCAGCTCTCCTACCCGTGATGAGCAGTTCTTC.